This record looks at one T cell receptor beta chain sequence and its context. It has no known antigen specificity. The record has no base qualities; no much larger clone is one base away. To sequence the TCRbeta CDR3 region, genomic DNA was isolated from the sorted cells. The immunoSEQ Assay was used for sequencing of TCRbeta CDR3 regions. What TCRdb holds here is the immuneACCESS table cut down to in-frame rearrangements. Part of the clones is not present; checked against another copy, under half of the missing clones reflect an unresolved V gene, and the others are unexplained. The sample table lists 65,000 to 85,000 clones, roughly 85% of them with a count of one. The ten largest clones capture 2% to 2.5% of the sample. The entry originates in a study of OX40 agonist ivuxolimab in advanced cancers. For context, the study as a whole: Ivuxolimab, which targeted the costimulatory receptor OX40 (CD134), was an agonistic, fully human IgG2 monoclonal antibody. Intravenous ivuxolimab was administered to patients every 2 weeks at six dose levels: 0.01, 0.1, 0.3, 1.5, 3 and 10 mg/kg. Among the 50 to 55 dose-escalation patients, some 20 had hepatocellular carcinoma, around 15 melanoma, 9 renal cell carcinoma and 9 head and neck cancer. In the dose-escalation cohort, more than 75% of patients were male, and the mean age was around 60 years, with a range of about 23 to 85. Prior anti-PD-1, anti-PD-L1 or anti-CTLA-4 therapy was permitted, and 35% to 40% of dose-escalation patients had received checkpoint inhibitors. Three dose-escalation patients achieved partial responses, one with hepatocellular carcinoma and two with cutaneous melanoma. The purpose of peripheral TCRbeta sequencing was to test whether ivuxolimab changed TCR sequence diversity and led to clonal T-cell expansion. The monotherapy dose-escalation portion (N ≈ 52 patients) of the phase I ivuxolimab trial is reported in the paper. Here is what the overall study found, with its caveats: Clonal expansion of both CD4+ and CD8+ blood T cells was observed from baseline to week 6 at doses 0.1 to 3.0 mg/kg. Partial responders in the 0.1-3.0 mg/kg groups had among the lowest normalized peripheral clonal expansion, especially among CD8+ T cells. Low levels of normalized T-cell clonal expansion were also seen in some nonresponding patients. After ivuxolimab, expanded clones were on average more numerous among CD8+ T cells than among CD4+ T cells. Which antigens the clonally expanded peripheral T cells were specific for was not determined.

Counted from cysteine to phenylalanine, this CDR3 has 13 amino acids. Only CDR3 DNA is held: 39 bases, read in frame from base 1. The germline V gene provides CDR1 SNHLY and CDR2 FYNNEI. The V end gives up 3 bases and the J end 5 bases, leaving 2 bases in the junction not matched to a gene. Patients with autoimmune disease history or receiving systemic immunosuppression were excluded from the trial. Peripheral blood for TCR sequencing was collected from all dose cohorts at baseline, on cycle 4 day 1, and on cycle 7 day 1. The samples were taken from a phase I, first-in-human, multicenter, open-label dose-escalation trial of ivuxolimab. Adults with locally advanced or metastatic head and neck squamous cell, hepatocellular, melanoma or renal cell carcinoma were enrolled in the trial. CD4+ and CD8+ T cells were sorted separately from peripheral blood before TCR sequencing.

The rearrangement joined TRBV2 to TRBJ2-5; 8 bases in between match TRBD2. Here the sequenced sample was CD4+ or CD8+ T cells sorted from blood, taken in a trial of the OX40 agonist ivuxolimab. This receptor was identified in an adult with an advanced solid tumor such as melanoma, head and neck, liver or kidney cancer. The bases are TGTGCCAGCAGTGATCTAGCGGGCGAGACCCAGTACTTC. It is translated as CASSDLAGETQYF.